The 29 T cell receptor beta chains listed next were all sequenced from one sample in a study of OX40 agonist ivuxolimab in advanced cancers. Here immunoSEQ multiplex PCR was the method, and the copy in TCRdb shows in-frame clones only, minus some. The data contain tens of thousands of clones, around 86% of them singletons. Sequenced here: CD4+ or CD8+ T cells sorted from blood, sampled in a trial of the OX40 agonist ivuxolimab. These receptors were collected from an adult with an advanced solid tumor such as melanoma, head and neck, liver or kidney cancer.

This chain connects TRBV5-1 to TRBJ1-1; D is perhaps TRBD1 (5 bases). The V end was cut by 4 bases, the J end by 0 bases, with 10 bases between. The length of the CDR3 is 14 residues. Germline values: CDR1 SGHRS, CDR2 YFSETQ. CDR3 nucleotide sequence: TGCGCCAGCAGCCTGGGCAGGGTGAACACTGAAGCTTTCTTT. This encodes CASSLGRVNTEAFF. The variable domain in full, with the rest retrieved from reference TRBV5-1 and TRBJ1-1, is KAGVTQTPRYLIKTRGQQVTLSCSPISGHRSVSWYQQTPGQGLQFLFEYFSETQRNKGNFPGRFSGRQFSNSRSEMNVSTLELGDSALYLCASSLGRVNTEAFFGQGTRLTVV.

The CDR3 bases are TGTGCCAGCAGTTTCGGACGGACAGGGGGCGCATCCGACTATTTGGTTTCACCCCTCCACTTT. Protein product: CASSFGRTGGASDYLVSPLHF. The J gene is TRBJ1-6, the V gene TRBV27, with 11 positions matching TRBD1. J gave up 9 bases and V 3 bases, and 22 bases lay outside the gene matches. CDR1 is MNHEY, CDR2 SMNVEV, per germline (reference sequence). The CDR3 is made up of 21 amino acids.

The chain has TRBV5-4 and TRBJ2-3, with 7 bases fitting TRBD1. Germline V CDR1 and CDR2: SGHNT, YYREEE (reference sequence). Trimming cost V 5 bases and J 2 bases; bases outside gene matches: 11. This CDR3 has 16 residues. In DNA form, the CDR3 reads TGTGCCAGCAGAAAACTCGACAGGGCGCCCACAGATACGCAGTATTTT. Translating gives CASRKLDRAPTDTQYF.

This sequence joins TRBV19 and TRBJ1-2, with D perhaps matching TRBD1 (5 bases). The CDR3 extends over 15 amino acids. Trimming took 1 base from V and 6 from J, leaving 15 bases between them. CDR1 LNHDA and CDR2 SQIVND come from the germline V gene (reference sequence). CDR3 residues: CASSIAAGLSDGYTF. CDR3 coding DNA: TGTGCCAGTAGTATAGCCGCAGGGCTCTCCGATGGCTACACCTTC. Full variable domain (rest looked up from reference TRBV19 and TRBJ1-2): DGGITQSPKYLFRKEGQNVTLSCEQNLNHDAMYWYRQDPGQGLRLIYYSQIVNDFQKGDIAEGYSVSREKKESFPLTVTSAQKNPTAFYLCASSIAAGLSDGYTFGSGTRLTVV.

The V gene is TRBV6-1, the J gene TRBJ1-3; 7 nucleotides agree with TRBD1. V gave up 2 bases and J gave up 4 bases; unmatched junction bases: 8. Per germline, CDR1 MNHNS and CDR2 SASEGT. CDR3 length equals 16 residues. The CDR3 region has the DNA TGTGCCAGCAGTGAATTGAGGGGGCAAGCGGGAAACACCATATATTTT. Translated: CASSELRGQAGNTIYF.

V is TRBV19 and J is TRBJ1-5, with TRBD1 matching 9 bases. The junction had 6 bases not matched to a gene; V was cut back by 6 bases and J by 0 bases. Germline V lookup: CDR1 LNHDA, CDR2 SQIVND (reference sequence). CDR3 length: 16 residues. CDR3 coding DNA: TGTGCCAGTAGCCGGGACAGGGTGGCTAGCAATCAGCCCCAGCATTTT. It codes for CASSRDRVASNQPQHF.

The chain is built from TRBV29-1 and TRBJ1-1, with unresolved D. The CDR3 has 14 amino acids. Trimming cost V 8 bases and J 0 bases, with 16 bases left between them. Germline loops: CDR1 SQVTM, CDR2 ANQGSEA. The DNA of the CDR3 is TGCAGCATACTGGTTGACAACATGAACACTGAAGCTTTCTTT. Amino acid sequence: CSILVDNMNTEAFF.

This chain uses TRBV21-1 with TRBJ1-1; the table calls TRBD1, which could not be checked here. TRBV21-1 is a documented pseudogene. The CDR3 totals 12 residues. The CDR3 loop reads CASSRARTEAFF. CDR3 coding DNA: TGTGCCAGCAGCAGGGCACGAACTGAAGCTTTCTTT.

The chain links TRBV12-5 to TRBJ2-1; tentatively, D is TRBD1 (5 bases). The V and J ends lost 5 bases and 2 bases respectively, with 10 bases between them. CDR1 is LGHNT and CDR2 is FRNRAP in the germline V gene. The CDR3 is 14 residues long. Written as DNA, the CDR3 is TGTGCTAGTGGTCCAGGGTTAACCTACAATGAGCAGTTCTTC. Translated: CASGPGLTYNEQFF.

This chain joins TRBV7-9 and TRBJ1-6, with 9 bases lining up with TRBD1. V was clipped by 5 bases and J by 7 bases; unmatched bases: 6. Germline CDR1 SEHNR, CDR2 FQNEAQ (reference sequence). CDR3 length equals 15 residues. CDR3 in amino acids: CASSGGQGGNSPLHF. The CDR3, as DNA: TGTGCCAGCAGCGGGGGACAGGGTGGGAATTCACCCCTCCACTTT.

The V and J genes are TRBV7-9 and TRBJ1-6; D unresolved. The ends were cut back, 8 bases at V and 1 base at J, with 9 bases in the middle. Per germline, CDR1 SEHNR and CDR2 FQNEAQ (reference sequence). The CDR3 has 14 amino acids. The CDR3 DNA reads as TGTGCCAGCCGCAGACTTTCCTATAATTCACCCCTCCACTTT. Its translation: CASRRLSYNSPLHF.

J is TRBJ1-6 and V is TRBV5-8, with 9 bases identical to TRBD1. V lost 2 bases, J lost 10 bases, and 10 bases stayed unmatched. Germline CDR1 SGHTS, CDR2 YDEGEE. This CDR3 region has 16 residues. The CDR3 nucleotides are TGTGCCAGCAGCTTAGAACGGGACAGGGCTTCGTCACCCCTCCACTTT. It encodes CASSLERDRASSPLHF.

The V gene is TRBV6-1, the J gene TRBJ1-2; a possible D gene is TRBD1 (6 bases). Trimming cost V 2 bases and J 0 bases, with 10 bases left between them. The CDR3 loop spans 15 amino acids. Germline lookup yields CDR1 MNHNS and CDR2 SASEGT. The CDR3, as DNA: TGTGCCAGCAGTGAATGGGGGGGCCCTAACTATGGCTACACCTTC. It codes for CASSEWGGPNYGYTF.

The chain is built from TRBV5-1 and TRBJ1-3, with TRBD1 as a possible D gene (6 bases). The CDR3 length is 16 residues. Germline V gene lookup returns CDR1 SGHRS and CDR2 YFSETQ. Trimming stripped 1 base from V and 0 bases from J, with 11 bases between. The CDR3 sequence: CASSLRTATSGNTIYF. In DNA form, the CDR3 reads TGCGCCAGCAGCTTGAGGACAGCAACCTCTGGAAACACCATATATTTT.

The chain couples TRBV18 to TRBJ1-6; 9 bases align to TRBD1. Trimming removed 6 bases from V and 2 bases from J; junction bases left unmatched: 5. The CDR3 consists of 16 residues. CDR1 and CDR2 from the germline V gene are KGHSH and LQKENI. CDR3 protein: CASSPGTGTYNSPLHF. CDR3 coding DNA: TGTGCCAGCTCCCCCGGGACAGGGACCTATAATTCACCCCTCCACTTT.

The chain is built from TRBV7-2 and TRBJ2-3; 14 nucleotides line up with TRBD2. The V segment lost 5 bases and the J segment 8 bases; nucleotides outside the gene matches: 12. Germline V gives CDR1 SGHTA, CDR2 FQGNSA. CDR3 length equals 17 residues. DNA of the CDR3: TGTGCCAGCAGCCTCGGACTAGCGGGGGGTACTCTGGGTACGCAGTATTTT. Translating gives CASSLGLAGGTLGTQYF.

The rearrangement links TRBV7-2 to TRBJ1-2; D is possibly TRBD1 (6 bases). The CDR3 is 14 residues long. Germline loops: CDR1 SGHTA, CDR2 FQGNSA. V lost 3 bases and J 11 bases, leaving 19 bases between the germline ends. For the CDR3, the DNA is TGTGCCAGCAGCTTGGGGAATCTAGACAGGCAATACACCTTC. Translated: CASSLGNLDRQYTF.

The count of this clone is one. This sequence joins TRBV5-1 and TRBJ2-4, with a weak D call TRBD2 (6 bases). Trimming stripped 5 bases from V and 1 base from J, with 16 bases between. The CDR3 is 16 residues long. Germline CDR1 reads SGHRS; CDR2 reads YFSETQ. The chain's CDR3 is CASSPGRSTAKNIQYF. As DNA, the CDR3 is TGCGCCAGCAGTCCAGGGAGGAGTACGGCCAAAAACATTCAGTACTTC. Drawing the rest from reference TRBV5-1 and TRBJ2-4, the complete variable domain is KAGVTQTPRYLIKTRGQQVTLSCSPISGHRSVSWYQQTPGQGLQFLFEYFSETQRNKGNFPGRFSGRQFSNSRSEMNVSTLELGDSALYLCASSPGRSTAKNIQYFGAGTRLSVL.

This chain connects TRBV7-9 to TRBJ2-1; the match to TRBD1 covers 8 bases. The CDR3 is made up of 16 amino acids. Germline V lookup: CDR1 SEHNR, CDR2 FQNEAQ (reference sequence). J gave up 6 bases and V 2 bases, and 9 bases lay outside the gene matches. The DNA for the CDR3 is TGTGCCAGCAGCTTATTAAGTCATGGACAGGGCAATGAGCAGTTCTTC. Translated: CASSLLSHGQGNEQFF.

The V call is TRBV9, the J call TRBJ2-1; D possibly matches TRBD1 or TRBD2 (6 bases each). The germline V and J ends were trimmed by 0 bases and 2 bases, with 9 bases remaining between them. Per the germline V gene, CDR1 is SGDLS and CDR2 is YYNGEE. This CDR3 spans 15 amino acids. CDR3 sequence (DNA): TGTGCCAGCAGCGTAGAGGGGGGCCCCTACAATGAGCAGTTCTTC. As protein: CASSVEGGPYNEQFF.

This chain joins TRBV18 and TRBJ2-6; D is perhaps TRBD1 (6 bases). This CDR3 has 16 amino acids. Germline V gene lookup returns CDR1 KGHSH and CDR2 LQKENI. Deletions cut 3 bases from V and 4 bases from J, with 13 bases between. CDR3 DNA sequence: TGTGCCAGCTCACCTAGCAGGGGCAGGGGGGCCAACGTCCTGACTTTC. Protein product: CASSPSRGRGANVLTF.

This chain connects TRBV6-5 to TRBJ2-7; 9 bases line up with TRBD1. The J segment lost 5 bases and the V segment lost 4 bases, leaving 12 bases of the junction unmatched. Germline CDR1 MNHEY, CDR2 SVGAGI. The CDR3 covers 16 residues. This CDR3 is CASSSHSTGGRHEQYF. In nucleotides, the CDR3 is TGTGCCAGCAGTTCGCACTCGACAGGGGGTCGTCACGAGCAGTACTTC.

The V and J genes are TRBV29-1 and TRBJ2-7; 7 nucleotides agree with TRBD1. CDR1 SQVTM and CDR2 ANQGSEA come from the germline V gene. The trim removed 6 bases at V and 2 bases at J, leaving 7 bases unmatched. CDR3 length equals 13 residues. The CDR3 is CSVKRTGAYEQYF. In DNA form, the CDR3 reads TGCAGCGTCAAACGGACAGGAGCCTACGAGCAGTACTTC.

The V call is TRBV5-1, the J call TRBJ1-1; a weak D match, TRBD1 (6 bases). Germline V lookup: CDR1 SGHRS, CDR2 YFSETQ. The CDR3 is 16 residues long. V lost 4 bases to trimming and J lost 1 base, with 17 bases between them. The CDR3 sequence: CASSDALGGGNTEAFF. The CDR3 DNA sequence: TGCGCCAGCAGCGACGCGCTAGGGGGAGGGAACACTGAAGCTTTCTTT.

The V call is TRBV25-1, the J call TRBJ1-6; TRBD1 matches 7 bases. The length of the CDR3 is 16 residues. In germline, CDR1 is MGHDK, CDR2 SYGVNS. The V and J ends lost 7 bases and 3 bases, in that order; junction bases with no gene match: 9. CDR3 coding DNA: TGTGCCAGCAACGCCCTGGCAGGGGGCTATAATTCACCCCTCCACTTT. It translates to CASNALAGGYNSPLHF.

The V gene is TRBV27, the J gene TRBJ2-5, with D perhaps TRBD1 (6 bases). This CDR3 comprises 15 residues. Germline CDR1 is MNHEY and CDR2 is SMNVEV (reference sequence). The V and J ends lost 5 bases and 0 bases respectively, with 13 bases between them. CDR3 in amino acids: CASSPLGANQETQYF. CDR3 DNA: TGTGCCAGCAGTCCCCTGGGGGCGAACCAAGAGACCCAGTACTTC.

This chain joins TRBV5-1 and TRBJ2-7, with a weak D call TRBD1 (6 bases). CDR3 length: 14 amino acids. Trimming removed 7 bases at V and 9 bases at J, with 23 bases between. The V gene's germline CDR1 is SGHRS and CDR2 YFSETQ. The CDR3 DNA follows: TGCGCCAGCTCCACGGACAGCCACGTCCGATCGCAGTACTTC. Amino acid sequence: CASSTDSHVRSQYF.

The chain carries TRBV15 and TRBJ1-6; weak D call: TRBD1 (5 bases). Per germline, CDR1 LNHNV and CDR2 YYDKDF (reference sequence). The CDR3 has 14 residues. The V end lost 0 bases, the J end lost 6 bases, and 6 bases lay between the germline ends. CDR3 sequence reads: CATSRDRVNSPLHF. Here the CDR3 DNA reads TGTGCCACCAGCAGAGACAGGGTTAATTCACCCCTCCACTTT.

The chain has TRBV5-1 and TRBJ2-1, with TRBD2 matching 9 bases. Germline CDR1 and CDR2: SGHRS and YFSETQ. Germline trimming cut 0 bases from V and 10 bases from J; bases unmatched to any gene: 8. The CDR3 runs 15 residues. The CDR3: CASSLVGLASEEQFF. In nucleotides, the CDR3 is TGCGCCAGCAGCTTGGTTGGACTAGCGAGCGAAGAGCAGTTCTTC.